The rows below give T cell receptor beta chains drawn from one sample of a study of T-cell reconstitution after alpha-beta-depleted transplantation in children. TCRdb re-called the PCR reads through MiXCR, storing one row per CDR3 protein. The sample has under 450,000 distinct CDR3 sequences, more than 10% seen once. The source material was PBMCs, sampled from the stem cell graft. These receptors all come from a human donor who donated a stem cell graft to a child with Fanconi anemia. Each CDR3 is given without its conserved first and last residue. Each record gives: CDR3 length, D gene, V gene, J gene, CDR3 protein. A D gene is named only where the DNA matches it firmly.

>11|NA|TRBV7-9|TRBJ2-5
ASSFQDQEIVH
>13|NA|TRBV12-3/TRBV12-4|TRBJ2-7
ASSPSSRGLGEQY
>16|TRBD2|TRBV5-1|TRBJ2-3
ASSLALASGGAADTQY
>13|TRBD1|TRBV24-1|TRBJ2-3
ATSDLGQGTDTQY
>12|NA|TRBV5-1|TRBJ2-1
ASSLIPTYNEQF
>11|NA|TRBV7-8|TRBJ1-5
ASSLGPREPQH
>13|NA|TRBV7-9|TRBJ1-1
ASSPLGAMNTEAF
>12|TRBD2|TRBV20-1|TRBJ2-1
SARRGGAHNEQF
>15|TRBD1|TRBV5-1|TRBJ1-3
ASSSGQGITSGNTIY
>14|NA|TRBV7-9|TRBJ2-3
ATGLGGFGGTDTQY
>9|NA|TRBV12-3/TRBV12-4|TRBJ1-3
ASMGRSTIY
>11|NA|TRBV7-3|TRBJ2-1
ASSLVPGVEQF
>15|NA|TRBV4-3|TRBJ1-3
ASSPWGAASSGNTIY
>9|NA|TRBV10-3|TRBJ2-1
AISLADEQF
>17|NA|TRBV6-2/TRBV6-3|TRBJ1-1
ASSYSLAWTTLMNTEAF
>13|TRBD1|TRBV6-1|TRBJ2-1
ASSPRGQGADEQF
>14|NA|TRBV5-5|TRBJ2-2
ASSGDPGSNTGELF
>11|NA|TRBV7-9|TRBJ2-1
ASSGTVIGEQF
>12|NA|TRBV3-1|TRBJ1-2
ASSQQGIAYGYT
>10|TRBD1|TRBV11-1|TRBJ2-3
ATEGAGDTQY
>13|NA|TRBV7-8|TRBJ1-6
ASSLVRDPNSPLH
>11|NA|TRBV3-1|TRBJ1-1
ASSQRMRPEAF
>11|NA|TRBV20-1|TRBJ1-1
SASPDPNTEAF
>12|NA|TRBV6-5|TRBJ2-2
ASSYGTPTGELF
>10|NA|TRBV29-1|TRBJ2-1
SVEEVTGEQF
>14|NA|TRBV6-2/TRBV6-3|TRBJ2-1
ASRVPGLRLINEQF
>11|NA|TRBV10-3|TRBJ1-4
AHQEVPGEKLF
>14|NA|TRBV5-4|TRBJ1-1
ASSFWRGAKNTEAF
>11|NA|TRBV6-2/TRBV6-3|TRBJ2-3
ASSYVATDTQY
>13|TRBD1|TRBV11-1|TRBJ1-1
SSSWDRDLNTEAF
>12|TRBD1|TRBV20-1|TRBJ2-7
SARTGTVFDEQY
>12|TRBD1|TRBV10-3|TRBJ1-5
AISPTGDNQPQH
>12|NA|TRBV3-1|TRBJ2-3
ASSAGAKEDTQY
>11|NA|TRBV6-6|TRBJ1-2
ASRDSTNYGYT
>10|TRBD1|TRBV10-2|TRBJ1-5
ASRQGDQPQH
>13|NA|TRBV20-1|TRBJ2-3
SAPLAGQNTDTQY
>11|NA|TRBV7-2|TRBJ2-3
ASSLLITDTQY
>12|NA|TRBV12-3/TRBV12-4|TRBJ1-2
ASTLRGRGDGYT
>10|NA|TRBV12-3/TRBV12-4|TRBJ2-7
ASGPLRVEQY
>13|NA|TRBV11-1|TRBJ2-1
ASSLGREPYNEQF
>12|NA|TRBV10-2|TRBJ1-5
ASSDSVNNQPQH
>12|NA|TRBV5-1|TRBJ1-1
ASSLQGGSTEAF
>12|TRBD1|TRBV6-5|TRBJ1-2
ASSYSAGGYGYT
>10|NA|TRBV7-9|TRBJ2-2
ASSRISGELF
>10|NA|TRBV7-9|TRBJ2-1
ASSFQGYEQF
>13|NA|TRBV2|TRBJ1-1
ASRLEDLYWTEAF
>12|NA|TRBV10-2|TRBJ2-1
ASGTGSSYNEQF
>12|TRBD1|TRBV4-2|TRBJ1-4
ASSARGQNEKLF